This TCR beta chain was observed in a study of T cells after yellow fever vaccination. Via MiXCR, TCRdb re-called the 5' RACE reads, giving one row per CDR3 protein. This sample has 150,000 to 200,000 distinct CDR3 sequences, with approximately 10% found just once. About this clonotype: The antigen is not known.

Whole-study results and caveats: Most primary-vaccination clones reappeared after the booster (approximately 97% CD4, more than 70% CD8). It was a weaker secondary response, yet one that peaked faster, at day 5 versus 15.

CDR1 MGHRA and CDR2 YSYEKL come from the germline V gene. The CDR3 runs 13 residues. Trimming took off 4 bases at V and 1 base at J, with 5 bases between the two ends. The sequencing here drew on CD8+ T cells sorted from PBMCs, taken 15 days after the yellow fever booster vaccination. The V gene is TRBV4-1, the J gene TRBJ1-5; D remains unclear. This clonotype originated in a man between 18 and 35 years old who received the YFV17D yellow fever vaccine. The CDR3 spells CASSRWSNQPQHF. The CDR3, as DNA: TGCGCCAGCAGCCGTTGGAGCAATCAGCCCCAGCATTTT.